The clone carrying this TCR beta chain was seen just once. This sequence may be a read error, since a much larger clone differs from it by one base. Primed by a sample-barcoded 5' primer and a J-beta primer mix, a second PCR proceeded for about 6 to 11 cycles. From the 5' RACE reads, TCRdb called clonotypes with MiXCR, one entry per CDR3 protein. The sample lists roughly 1.5 million distinct CDR3 sequences, approximately 39% seen once, with under 5% in the top ten. This entry belongs to a study of blood T cells in healthy people across ages. This CDR3 spans 19 amino acids. Germline loops: CDR1 SGHDN, CDR2 FVKESK.

Sequencing used blood. The origin of this receptor is a woman in her late teens or twenties in good health. The chain uses TRBV14 and TRBJ2-1; 12 nucleotides line up with TRBD2. The tail of the sequence fits TRBJ2-7 better, so the J call may be wrong. CDR3 sequence reads: CASSQEVLAGGRSYNEQYF. For the CDR3, the DNA is TGTGCCAGCAGCCAAGAGGTACTAGCGGGAGGCCGCTCCTACAATGAGCAGTACTTC.